Detailed here is one T cell receptor beta chain. No conserved phenylalanine or tryptophan ends this CDR3, so it is likely a read error. No DNA is shown, since the ends of the CDR3 on it are uncertain; the CDR3 is the one TCRdb lists. The sample originates from a study of tumor and adjacent non-tumor tissue in lung cancer. Study as a whole: Patients comprised roughly 12 adenocarcinoma, a couple of squamous cell carcinoma and 1 small cell lung cancer.

The template was RNA from unsorted bulk tissue. This non-tumor lung sample came from over 3 cm beyond the tumor edge. Three rounds of nested PCR, following a modified ARM-PCR protocol, produced the TCRbeta library. Each CDR3 protein gets one entry after TCRdb re-called the multiplex PCR reads with MiXCR. This sample yields roughly 75,000 distinct CDR3 sequences, of which approximately 80% are seen a single time; roughly half belongs to the top ten. Germline values: CDR1 SGHAT, CDR2 FQNNGV. The CDR3 sequence runs 15 residues, both termini included. The TCR was taken from a man in his 60s with non-small cell lung cancer. V is TRBV11-2 and J is TRBJ1-6. Source material: distant non-tumor lung tissue. The chain's CDR3 is CASSLGGYNNSPFHS.